What follows are 10 T cell receptor beta chains derived from one specimen sequenced in a study of blood T cell repertoires in COVID-19. Produced via immunoSEQ multiplex PCR; TCRdb's table is partial and in-frame only. The sample holds over 300,000 clones, roughly 83% seen once. The sample consisted of peripheral blood. The origin of the receptors is a woman aged 45 to 65 with acute or convalescent COVID-19.

The chain couples TRBV24-1 to TRBJ2-2; 8 bases are a match to TRBD1. This CDR3 is built from 16 residues. V trimming: 4 bases; J trimming: 1 base; junction bases outside the gene matches: 4. Germline lookup yields CDR1 KGHDR and CDR2 SFDVKD. The CDR3 spells CATSDPGQGNTGELFF. Written as DNA, the CDR3 is TGTGCCACCAGTGACCCCGGACAGGGGAACACCGGGGAGCTGTTTTTT.

The chain is built from TRBV5-4 and TRBJ2-3, with 7 bases lining up with TRBD2. The CDR3 is 14 residues long. With V trimmed by 2 bases and J by 4 bases, 4 bases remained unmatched. Germline values: CDR1 SGHNT, CDR2 YYREEE (reference sequence). CDR3 region: CASSFRGLADTQYF. For the CDR3, the DNA is TGTGCCAGCAGCTTCCGCGGACTAGCAGATACGCAGTATTTT.

J is TRBJ2-1 and V is TRBV4-2, with D hard to call. The V gene's germline CDR1 is LGHNA and CDR2 YNFKEQ. The V gene lost 0 bases and the J gene lost 6 bases, with 18 bases spanning the gap. CDR3 length: 17 residues. The CDR3 sequence is CASSQEISLSLVNEQFF. The CDR3 nucleotides are TGTGCCAGCAGCCAAGAAATCTCGCTTAGCCTTGTCAATGAGCAGTTCTTC.

As DNA, the CDR3 is TGTGCCAGCAGCTTAGGGGGGGGTTTGAGCAATCAGCCCCAGCATTTT. It codes for CASSLGGGLSNQPQHF. V gene TRBV11-2 combines with J gene TRBJ1-5; the D gene is possibly TRBD1 (5 bases). The CDR3 sequence is 16 residues long. Trimming took 1 base from V and 1 from J, leaving 11 bases between them. Germline loops: CDR1 SGHAT, CDR2 FQNNGV.

The chain employs TRBV7-9 and TRBJ2-5, with unresolved D. The germline V gene has CDR1 SEHNR and CDR2 FQNEAQ (reference sequence). Trimming pared 5 bases from V and 4 bases from J, leaving 14 bases between. The CDR3 runs to 14 residues. The CDR3 nucleotides read TGTGCCAGCAGCCACGACATGGGTCCAGAGACCCAGTACTTC. This codes for CASSHDMGPETQYF.

This sequence joins TRBV5-6 and TRBJ2-2, with TRBD2 matching 7 bases. This CDR3 is built from 19 residues. Germline CDR1 reads SGHDT; CDR2 reads YYEEEE. J lost 2 bases, V lost 0 bases, and 13 bases had no gene match. The chain's CDR3 is CASSLARASGMPNTGELFF. The CDR3 DNA sequence: TGTGCCAGCAGCTTGGCGAGGGCGAGCGGGATGCCCAACACCGGGGAGCTGTTTTTT. Complete variable domain (other parts from reference TRBV5-6 and TRBJ2-2): DAGVTQSPTHLIKTRGQQVTLRCSPKSGHDTVSWYQQALGQGPQFIFQYYEEEERQRGNFPDRFSGHQFPNYSSELNVNALLLGDSALYLCASSLARASGMPNTGELFFGEGSRLTVL.

This chain uses TRBV15 with TRBJ1-3; 7 bases fit TRBD1. CDR3 length equals 14 residues. The V and J ends lost 5 bases and 3 bases, in that order; junction bases with no gene match: 4. Per the germline V gene, CDR1 is LNHNV and CDR2 is YYDKDF (reference sequence). The CDR3 nucleotides read TGTGCCACCAGCGGCCAGGGGGGTGGAAACACCATATATTTT. Protein sequence: CATSGQGGGNTIYF.

The V gene is TRBV9, the J gene TRBJ2-7; 16 bases align to TRBD2. The CDR3 spans 15 residues. The ends lost 2 bases at V and 6 bases at J; junction bases unmatched: 2. Germline V CDR1 and CDR2: SGDLS, YYNGEE. The chain's CDR3 is CASSVGTSGRGEQYF. The CDR3 nucleotides read TGTGCCAGCAGCGTCGGGACTAGCGGGAGGGGCGAGCAGTACTTC.

This clone was detected a few times. The chain couples TRBV2 to TRBJ1-1; D may be TRBD1 (5 bases). The CDR3 is 14 residues long. With 4 bases removed from V and 4 bases from J, the gap between germline ends came to 13 bases. Per the germline V gene, CDR1 is SNHLY and CDR2 is FYNNEI. CDR3 protein: CASSAGQGITEAFF. CDR3 nucleotides: TGTGCCAGCAGTGCGGGCCAGGGAATCACTGAAGCTTTCTTT. The full variable domain, rest sourced from reference TRBV2 and TRBJ1-1, is EPEVTQTPSHQVTQMGQEVILRCVPISNHLYFYWYRQILGQKVEFLVSFYNNEISEKSEIFDDQFSVERPDGSNFTLKIRSTKLEDSAMYFCASSAGQGITEAFFGQGTRLTVV.

J is TRBJ1-6 and V is TRBV5-1, with a possible D match to TRBD1 (6 bases). This CDR3 is built from 17 residues. V gave up 0 bases and J gave up 6 bases, with 16 bases separating them. From germline, CDR1 is SGHRS and CDR2 YFSETQ. The CDR3 region has the DNA TGCGCCAGCAGCTTGGACGACAGGCTTTATACTAATTCACCCCTCCACTTT. Its protein is CASSLDDRLYTNSPLHF.